These 19 T cell receptor beta chains share one sample of origin, sequenced in a study of blood T cells in healthy people across ages. Then a second PCR, running about 6 to 12 cycles, was carried out with a sample-barcoded 5' primer and a J-beta primer mix. In TCRdb, the 5' RACE reads were re-called with MiXCR into one record per CDR3 protein. In the table there are about 1.8 million distinct CDR3 sequences, roughly 52% of which are singletons. Sample: blood. These receptors were taken from a woman aged 40 to 49 in good health.

In its sample, this clonotype was seen a few times. The chain uses TRBV10-3 and TRBJ2-5; TRBD1 might be the D (5 bases). CDR1 is ENHRY and CDR2 is SYGVKD in the germline V gene. V lost 2 bases, J lost 2 bases, and 9 bases lay in between. This CDR3 has 14 residues. CDR3: CAISERQGQETQYF. The CDR3 DNA reads as TGTGCCATCAGTGAGAGGCAGGGACAAGAGACCCAGTACTTC.

The chain carries TRBV5-1 and TRBJ1-1, with 9 bases matching TRBD1. V lost 0 bases to trimming and J lost 5 bases; unmatched junction nucleotides: 8. The V gene's germline CDR1 is SGHRS and CDR2 YFSETQ. This CDR3 comprises 16 residues. Written as DNA, the CDR3 is TGCGCCAGCAGCTTGGCCCTAACAGGGGGCGGAACTGAAGCTTTCTTT. It codes for CASSLALTGGGTEAFF.

The chain is built from TRBV18 and TRBJ1-1; D uncertain. Germline V gene data show CDR1 as KGHSH and CDR2 as LQKENI. The CDR3 contains 13 residues. Trimming removed 3 bases from V and 3 bases from J, with 8 bases in between. DNA of the CDR3: TGTGCCAGCTCACCGCAGAAAGACACTGAAGCTTTCTTT. This translates into CASSPQKDTEAFF.

The chain uses TRBV5-1 and TRBJ2-2; TRBD1 matches at 11 bases. Germline CDR1 SGHRS, CDR2 YFSETQ. V lost 4 bases and J lost 4; bases outside the gene matches: 3. This CDR3 spans 15 amino acids. For the CDR3, the DNA is TGCGCCAGCAGCGTGGGACAGGGGGGCACCGGGGAGCTGTTTTTT. Encoded protein: CASSVGQGGTGELFF.

The chain's CDR3 is CASSGDRRAYEQYF. CDR3 DNA: TGTGCCAGCAGTGGGGACAGAAGAGCCTACGAGCAGTACTTC. The V call is TRBV6-5, the J call TRBJ2-7; the match to TRBD1 covers 7 bases. Germline V gene lookup returns CDR1 MNHEY and CDR2 SVGAGI. The ends lost 5 bases at V and 2 bases at J; junction bases unmatched: 6. This CDR3 has 14 amino acids.

This clonotype turned up a few times. The rearrangement uses TRBV7-9 and TRBJ2-1; 8 nucleotides line up with TRBD1. The CDR3 contains 15 residues. V was pared by 5 bases and J by 6 bases, with 9 bases of the junction left unmatched. Germline V CDR1 and CDR2: SEHNR, FQNEAQ (reference sequence). CDR3 residues: CASSRPLGQGNEQFF. The DNA for the CDR3 is TGTGCCAGCAGCCGACCGTTAGGACAGGGCAATGAGCAGTTCTTC.

This clonotype was seen only a few times. The J gene is TRBJ2-7, the V gene TRBV28; D is possibly TRBD1 (6 bases). V lost 6 bases, J lost 5 bases, and 17 bases lay in between. CDR1 is MDHEN and CDR2 is SYDVKM in the germline V gene. The CDR3 extends over 14 amino acids. The DNA of the CDR3 is TGTGCCAGCAGCATCATCTCACAGGGCCACGAGCAGTACTTC. Translated, it gives CASSIISQGHEQYF.

This clonotype was found once. This rearrangement joins TRBV6-5 to TRBJ1-2; 7 nucleotides match TRBD1. This CDR3 is 13 amino acids long. J was trimmed by 10 bases and V by 2 bases; bases with no gene match: 7. In germline, CDR1 is MNHEY, CDR2 SVGAGI. This CDR3 is CASSYGGTEIYTF. CDR3 sequence (DNA): TGTGCCAGCAGTTACGGGGGGACAGAGATCTACACCTTC.

The chain links TRBV29-1 to TRBJ1-3, with a tentative D call TRBD1 (5 bases). Trimming left V 1 base short and J 2 bases short, with 9 bases between. The CDR3 has 14 amino acids. Germline-derived CDR1 and CDR2 are SQVTM and ANQGSEA. The CDR3 bases are TGCAGCGTTGAAGTTTGGGGGGCTGGAAACACCATATATTTT. The encoded protein is CSVEVWGAGNTIYF.

The chain recombines TRBV7-2 with TRBJ2-1, with D possibly matching TRBD2 (6 bases). This CDR3 spans 13 amino acids. CDR1 and CDR2 (germline): SGHTA, FQGNSA. With 2 bases removed from V and 8 bases from J, the gap between germline ends came to 10 bases. The CDR3 DNA sequence: TGTGCCAGCAGCTTAACGGAGGGTTATGAGCAGTTCTTC. Residues: CASSLTEGYEQFF.

The CDR3, as DNA: TGCGCCAGCAGCTTGGGCAGGGTAGGCAAAGAGCAGTACTTC. Its translation is CASSLGRVGKEQYF. V is TRBV5-1 and J is TRBJ2-7, with TRBD1 as a possible D gene (5 bases). Deletions cut 0 bases from V and 7 bases from J, with 14 bases between. CDR1 SGHRS and CDR2 YFSETQ come from the germline V gene. The CDR3 covers 14 residues. Combining the CDR3 with reference TRBV5-1 and TRBJ2-7 gives the whole variable domain KAGVTQTPRYLIKTRGQQVTLSCSPISGHRSVSWYQQTPGQGLQFLFEYFSETQRNKGNFPGRFSGRQFSNSRSEMNVSTLELGDSALYLCASSLGRVGKEQYFGPGTRLTVT.

The CDR3 DNA follows: TGTGCCAGCAGTTTACCCCCTGGGCCCCAGGAGACCCAGTACTTC. It is translated as CASSLPPGPQETQYF. This chain uses TRBV28 with TRBJ2-5; D ambiguous. V lost 2 bases to trimming and J lost 5 bases, with 15 bases between them. The length of the CDR3 is 15 residues. Germline CDR1 reads MDHEN; CDR2 reads SYDVKM.

The J gene is TRBJ2-7, the V gene TRBV5-1, with 8 bases lining up with TRBD1. V was clipped by 0 bases and J by 5 bases; unmatched bases: 10. CDR1 and CDR2 from the germline V gene are SGHRS and YFSETQ. The CDR3 is 16 residues long. The CDR3 here is CASSLAVGTGLDEQYF. The CDR3 DNA is TGCGCCAGCAGCTTGGCTGTCGGGACAGGACTGGACGAGCAGTACTTC.

The J gene is TRBJ2-5, the V gene TRBV6-5; D remains ambiguous. Germline CDR1 reads MNHEY; CDR2 reads SVGAGI. V was pared by 2 bases and J by 2 bases, with 9 bases between. The CDR3 runs to 14 residues. CDR3 DNA: TGTGCCAGCAGTTACGATGGGTGGCAAGAGACCCAGTACTTC. This sequence encodes CASSYDGWQETQYF.

The CDR3 nucleotides read TGTGCCAGTAGCCGTGACAGGGGGCTTCCCTACGAGCAGTACTTC. This sequence encodes CASSRDRGLPYEQYF. The chain links TRBV19 to TRBJ2-4, with TRBD1 matching over 10 bases. The J call is doubtful: the DNA matches TRBJ2-7 better. Germline V gene data show CDR1 as LNHDA and CDR2 as SQIVND (reference sequence). The CDR3 length is 15 residues.

The chain couples TRBV7-9 to TRBJ1-6, with D perhaps matching TRBD1 (5 bases). Trimming shortened V by 1 base and J by 9 bases, and 13 bases separated the two germline ends. Germline lookup yields CDR1 SEHNR and CDR2 FQNEAQ (reference sequence). CDR3 length: 15 residues. CDR3 amino acids: CASSLGQGVRSPLHF. As DNA, the CDR3 is TGTGCCAGCAGCTTAGGTCAGGGTGTACGTTCACCCCTCCACTTT.

The rearrangement links TRBV20-1 to TRBJ1-5; D call uncertain. Trimming shortened V by 0 bases and J by 0 bases, and 15 bases separated the two germline ends. The CDR3 totals 17 residues. Germline CDR1 DFQATT, CDR2 SNEGSKA (reference sequence). The DNA of the CDR3 is TGCAGTGCTAGAGATCTCAGCAGAGATTATAGCAATCAGCCCCAGCATTTT. Translated, it gives CSARDLSRDYSNQPQHF.

The V and J genes are TRBV6-5 and TRBJ1-2, with D possibly TRBD1 on 6 matching bases. The ends were cut back, 6 bases at V and 4 bases at J, with 15 bases in the middle. Per germline, CDR1 MNHEY and CDR2 SVGAGI. The CDR3 loop spans 14 amino acids. CDR3 sequence (DNA): TGTGCCAGCAGCCCCGCAGGGGAAAGCTATGGCTACACCTTC. This translates into CASSPAGESYGYTF.

This chain links TRBV27 with TRBJ2-3; possibly TRBD1 for D (6 bases). This CDR3 contains 15 residues. Trimming cost V 8 bases and J 6 bases, with 21 bases left between them. Germline CDR1 MNHEY, CDR2 SMNVEV (reference sequence). CDR3: CASAGLGARTDTQYF. CDR3 DNA sequence: TGTGCCAGCGCCGGGTTGGGGGCCCGAACGGATACGCAGTATTTT.